This TCR beta chain was obtained from a study of identical twins. Study observations and caveats: These conclusions were based on statistical analysis (cross-sectional, not following the same donors). For out-of-frame alpha sequences shared by twins, low generation probability was in excess.

From the 5' RACE reads, TCRdb called clonotypes with MiXCR, one entry per CDR3 protein. The sample consists of hundreds of thousands of distinct CDR3 sequences, roughly 12% of them appearing once. The CDR3 runs 14 residues. Trimming cost V 1 base and J 6 bases; bases outside gene matches: 4. Germline V gene data show CDR1 as DFQATT and CDR2 as SNEGSKA (reference sequence). This clonotype was picked up many times. The antigen remains unidentified. Separately, the same data were catalogued under a study of yellow fever vaccine responses in identical twins.

This rearrangement joins TRBV20-1 to TRBJ2-1; 9 nucleotides match TRBD1. What was sequenced was CD8+ T cells sorted from blood. This receptor was identified in a young woman in good health. The CDR3 reads CSARADRGGNEQFF. CDR3 DNA sequence: TGCAGTGCTAGAGCGGACAGGGGAGGCAATGAGCAGTTCTTC.